This T cell receptor beta chain derives from a study of cytomegalovirus exposure and HLA in healthy donors. Study observations and caveats: Researchers reported in a later analysis that common viral pathogens appeared linked to several top clusters. Association of a missense DCLRE1C variant with TCR beta V- and J-gene trimming was reported in a later analysis. Immune exposure was documented only through CMV serostatus.

Concerning this clone: The target antigen is unknown.

PCR used 60 Vbeta primers and 13 Jbeta primers. Methods used by the authors: Roughly 10 million shared chains were among tens of millions of unique TCR beta chains counted in a later analysis. Generated by immunoSEQ multiplex PCR, the TCRdb table keeps only in-frame clones and is missing some. Clone size and V and J calls were adopted from that table, with D and trimming inferred from the DNA. The table lists some 130,000 clones, around three quarters of them singletons. The sequence was obtained from a man between 35 and 55 years old in good health and CMV-seropositive. Sequencing used PBMCs.

CDR3 in amino acids: CASREQGNSNQPQHF. In DNA, the CDR3 is TGTGCCAGCAGAGAGCAGGGGAATAGCAATCAGCCCCAGCATTTT. The chain recombines TRBV6-4 with TRBJ1-5; TRBD1 might be the D (6 bases). Deletions cut 6 bases from V and 0 bases from J, with 12 bases between. In germline, CDR1 is MRHNA, CDR2 SNTAGT. The length of the CDR3 is 15 residues.